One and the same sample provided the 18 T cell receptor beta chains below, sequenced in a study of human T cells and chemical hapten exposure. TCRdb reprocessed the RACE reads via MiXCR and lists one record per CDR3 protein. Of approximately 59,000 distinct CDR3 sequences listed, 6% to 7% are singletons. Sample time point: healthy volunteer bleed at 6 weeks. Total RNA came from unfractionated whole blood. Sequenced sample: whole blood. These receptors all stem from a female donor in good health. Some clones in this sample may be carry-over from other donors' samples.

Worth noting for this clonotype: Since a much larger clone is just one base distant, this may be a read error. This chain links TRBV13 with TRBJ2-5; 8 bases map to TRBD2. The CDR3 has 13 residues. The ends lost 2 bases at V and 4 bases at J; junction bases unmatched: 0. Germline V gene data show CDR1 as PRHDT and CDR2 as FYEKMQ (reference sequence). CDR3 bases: TGTGCCAGCAGCTTAACTAGCGGAGAGACCCAGTACTTC. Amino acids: CASSLTSGETQYF.

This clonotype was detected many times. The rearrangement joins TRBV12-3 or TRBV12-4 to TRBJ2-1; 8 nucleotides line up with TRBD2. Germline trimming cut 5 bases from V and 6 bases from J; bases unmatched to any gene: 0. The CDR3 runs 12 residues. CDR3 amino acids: CASSRGGNEQFF. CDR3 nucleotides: TGTGCCAGCAGTCGGGGGGGCAATGAGCAGTTCTTC.

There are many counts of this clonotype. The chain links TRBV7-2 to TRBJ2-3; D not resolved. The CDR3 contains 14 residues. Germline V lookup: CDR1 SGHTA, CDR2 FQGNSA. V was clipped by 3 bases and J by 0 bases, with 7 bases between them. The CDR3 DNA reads TGTGCCAGCAGCTTTAGACCTAGCACAGATACGCAGTATTTT. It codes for CASSFRPSTDTQYF.

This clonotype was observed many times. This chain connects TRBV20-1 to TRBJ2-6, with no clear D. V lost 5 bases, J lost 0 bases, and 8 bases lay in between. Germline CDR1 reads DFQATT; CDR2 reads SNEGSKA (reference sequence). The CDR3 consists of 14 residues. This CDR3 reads CSAEDRSGANVLTF. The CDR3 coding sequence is TGCAGTGCTGAGGACCGCTCTGGGGCCAACGTCCTGACTTTC.

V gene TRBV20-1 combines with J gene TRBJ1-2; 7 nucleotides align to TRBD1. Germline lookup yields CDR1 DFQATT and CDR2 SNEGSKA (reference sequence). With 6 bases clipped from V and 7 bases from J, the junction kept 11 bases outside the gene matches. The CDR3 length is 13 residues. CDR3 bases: TGCAGTGCCCCCTTAGCAGGGGGTTCTGGCTACACCTTC. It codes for CSAPLAGGSGYTF.

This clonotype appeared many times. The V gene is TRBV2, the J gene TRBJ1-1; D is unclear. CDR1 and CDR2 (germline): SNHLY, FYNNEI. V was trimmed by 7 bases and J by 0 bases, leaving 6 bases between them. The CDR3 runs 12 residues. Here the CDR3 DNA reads TGTGCCAGCAACGTCATGAACACTGAAGCTTTCTTT. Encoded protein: CASNVMNTEAFF.

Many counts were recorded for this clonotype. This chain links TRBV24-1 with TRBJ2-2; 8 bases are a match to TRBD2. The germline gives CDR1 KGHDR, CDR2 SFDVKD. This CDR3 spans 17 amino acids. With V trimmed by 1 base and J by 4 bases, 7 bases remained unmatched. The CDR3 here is CATSDFGREDVTGELFF. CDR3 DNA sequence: TGTGCCACCAGTGATTTTGGGCGGGAGGACGTCACCGGGGAGCTGTTTTTT.

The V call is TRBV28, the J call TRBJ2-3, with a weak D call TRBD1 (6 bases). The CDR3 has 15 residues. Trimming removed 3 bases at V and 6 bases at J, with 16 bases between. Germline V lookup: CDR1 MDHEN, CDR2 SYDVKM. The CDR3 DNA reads TGTGCCAGCAGTTTCTGGGGGCCGGCTGGCGATACGCAGTATTTT. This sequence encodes CASSFWGPAGDTQYF.

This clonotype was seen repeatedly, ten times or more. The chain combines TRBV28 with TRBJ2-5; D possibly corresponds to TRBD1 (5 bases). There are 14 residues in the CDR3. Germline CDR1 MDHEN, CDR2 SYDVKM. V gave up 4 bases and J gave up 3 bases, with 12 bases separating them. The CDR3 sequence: CASSSEGVKETQYF. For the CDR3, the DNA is TGTGCCAGCAGTTCCGAAGGGGTAAAAGAGACCCAGTACTTC.

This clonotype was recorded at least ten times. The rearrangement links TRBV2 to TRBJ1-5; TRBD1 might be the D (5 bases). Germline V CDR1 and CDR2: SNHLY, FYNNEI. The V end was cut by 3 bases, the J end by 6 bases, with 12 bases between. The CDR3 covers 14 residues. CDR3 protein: CASSEMLGGQPQHF. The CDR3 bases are TGTGCCAGCAGTGAGATGTTGGGGGGTCAGCCCCAGCATTTT.

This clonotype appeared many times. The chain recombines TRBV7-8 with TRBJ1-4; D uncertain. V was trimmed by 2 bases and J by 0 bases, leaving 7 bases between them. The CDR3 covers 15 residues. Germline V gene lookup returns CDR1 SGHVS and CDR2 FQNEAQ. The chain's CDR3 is CASSLLETTNEKLFF. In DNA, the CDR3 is TGTGCCAGCAGCTTACTGGAAACAACTAATGAAAAACTGTTTTTT.

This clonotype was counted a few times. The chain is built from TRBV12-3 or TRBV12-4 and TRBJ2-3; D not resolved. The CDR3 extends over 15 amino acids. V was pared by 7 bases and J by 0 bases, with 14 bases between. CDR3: CASTPPGVSTDTQYF. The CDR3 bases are TGTGCCAGCACTCCCCCTGGGGTTAGCACAGATACGCAGTATTTT.

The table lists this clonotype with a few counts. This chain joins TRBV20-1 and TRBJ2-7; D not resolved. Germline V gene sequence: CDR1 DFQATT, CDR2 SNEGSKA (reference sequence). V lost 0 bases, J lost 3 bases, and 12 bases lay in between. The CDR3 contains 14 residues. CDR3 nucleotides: TGCAGTGCTAGAGATTTCGACTCCTACTACGAGCAGTACTTC. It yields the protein CSARDFDSYYEQYF.

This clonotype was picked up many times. Written as DNA, the CDR3 is TGCAGTGCTGCGGCGGTTTGGCCCCCTGGGAAAGCTTTCTTT. It yields the protein CSAAAVWPPGKAFF. The V gene is TRBV20-1, the J gene TRBJ1-1; D remains ambiguous. The CDR3 length is 14 residues. The V gene's germline CDR1 is DFQATT and CDR2 SNEGSKA (reference sequence). The V end was cut by 5 bases, the J end by 9 bases, with 22 bases between.

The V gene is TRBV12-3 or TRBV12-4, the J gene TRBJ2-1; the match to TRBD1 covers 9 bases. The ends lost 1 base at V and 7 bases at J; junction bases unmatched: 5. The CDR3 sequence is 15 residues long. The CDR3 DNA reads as TGTGCCAGCAGTTTAGGACAGGGGGATAAGAATGAGCAGTTCTTC. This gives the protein CASSLGQGDKNEQFF.

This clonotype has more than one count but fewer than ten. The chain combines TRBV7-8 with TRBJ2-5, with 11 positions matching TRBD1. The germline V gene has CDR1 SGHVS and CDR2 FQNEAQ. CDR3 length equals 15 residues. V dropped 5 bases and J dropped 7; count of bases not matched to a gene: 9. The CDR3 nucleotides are TGTGCCAGCAGCAAGGGGACAGGGGGGGTTGCGACCCAGTACTTC. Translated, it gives CASSKGTGGVATQYF.

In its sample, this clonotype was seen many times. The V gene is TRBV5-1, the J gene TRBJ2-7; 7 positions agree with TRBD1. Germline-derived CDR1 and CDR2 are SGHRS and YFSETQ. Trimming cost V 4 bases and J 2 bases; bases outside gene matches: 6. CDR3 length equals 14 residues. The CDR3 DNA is TGCGCCAGCAGCGCAACCGGGACAGCCTACGAGCAGTACTTC. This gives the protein CASSATGTAYEQYF.

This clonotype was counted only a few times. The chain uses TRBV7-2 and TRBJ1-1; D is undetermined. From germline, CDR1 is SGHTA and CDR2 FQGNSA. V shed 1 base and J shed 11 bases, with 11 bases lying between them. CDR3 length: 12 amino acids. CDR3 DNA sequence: TGTGCCAGCAGCTTAGTCCCCCCGGTCGCTTTCTTT. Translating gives CASSLVPPVAFF.